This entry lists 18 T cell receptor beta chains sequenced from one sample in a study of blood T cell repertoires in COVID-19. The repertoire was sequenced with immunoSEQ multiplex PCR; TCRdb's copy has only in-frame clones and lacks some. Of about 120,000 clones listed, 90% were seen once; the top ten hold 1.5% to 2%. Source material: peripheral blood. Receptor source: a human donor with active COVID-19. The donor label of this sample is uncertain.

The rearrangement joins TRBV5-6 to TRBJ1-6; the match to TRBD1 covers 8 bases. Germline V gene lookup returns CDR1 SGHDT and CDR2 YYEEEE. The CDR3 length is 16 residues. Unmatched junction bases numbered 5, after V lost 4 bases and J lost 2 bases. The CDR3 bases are TGTGCCAGCAGCAATCGACAGGGGCCCTATAATTCACCCCTCCACTTT. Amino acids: CASSNRQGPYNSPLHF.

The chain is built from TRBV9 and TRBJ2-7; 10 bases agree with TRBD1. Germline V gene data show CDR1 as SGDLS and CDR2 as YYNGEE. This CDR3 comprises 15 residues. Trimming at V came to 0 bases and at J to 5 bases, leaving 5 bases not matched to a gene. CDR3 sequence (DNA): TGTGCCAGCAGCGTAGCCGGGACAGGGGTCGACGAGCAGTACTTC. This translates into CASSVAGTGVDEQYF. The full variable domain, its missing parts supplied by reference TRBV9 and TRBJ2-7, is DSGVTQTPKHLITATGQRVTLRCSPRSGDLSVYWYQQSLDQGLQFLIQYYNGEERAKGNILERFSAQQFPDLHSELNLSSLELGDSALYFCASSVAGTGVDEQYFGPGTRLTVT.

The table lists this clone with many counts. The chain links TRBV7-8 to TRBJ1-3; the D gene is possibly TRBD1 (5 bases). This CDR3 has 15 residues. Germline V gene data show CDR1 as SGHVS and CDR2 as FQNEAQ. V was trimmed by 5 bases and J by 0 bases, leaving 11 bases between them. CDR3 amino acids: CASSPGHYSGNTIYF. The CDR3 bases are TGTGCCAGCAGCCCTGGACATTACTCTGGAAACACCATATATTTT.

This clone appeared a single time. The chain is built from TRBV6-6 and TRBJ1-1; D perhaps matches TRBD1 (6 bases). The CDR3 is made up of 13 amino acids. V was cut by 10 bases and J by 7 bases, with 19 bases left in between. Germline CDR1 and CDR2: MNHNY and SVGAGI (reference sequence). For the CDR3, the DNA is TGTGCCACCTCTGCAGTGGGACAAGATGAAGCTTTCTTT. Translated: CATSAVGQDEAFF.

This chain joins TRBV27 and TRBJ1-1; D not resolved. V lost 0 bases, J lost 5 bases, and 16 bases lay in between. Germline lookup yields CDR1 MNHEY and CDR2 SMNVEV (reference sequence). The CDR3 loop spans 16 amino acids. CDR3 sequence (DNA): TGTGCCAGCAGTTTATCGAGCCCCGCGCTGTCGACTGAAGCTTTCTTT. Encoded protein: CASSLSSPALSTEAFF.

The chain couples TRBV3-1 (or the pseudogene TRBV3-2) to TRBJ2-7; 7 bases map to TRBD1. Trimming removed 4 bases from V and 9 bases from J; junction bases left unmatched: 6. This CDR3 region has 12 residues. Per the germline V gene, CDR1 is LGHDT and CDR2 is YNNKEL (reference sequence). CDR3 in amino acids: CASSPTGWMQYF. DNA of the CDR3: TGTGCCAGCAGCCCGACAGGGTGGATGCAGTACTTC.

Written as DNA, the CDR3 is TGTGCCAGCAGCTTGGGCGGGGAACGTCTTCATGGCTACACCTTC. This encodes CASSLGGERLHGYTF. The chain carries TRBV7-8 and TRBJ1-2; D is unclear. The CDR3 totals 15 residues. Germline V gene data show CDR1 as SGHVS and CDR2 as FQNEAQ. V dropped 3 bases and J dropped 6 bases, with 17 bases sitting between them.

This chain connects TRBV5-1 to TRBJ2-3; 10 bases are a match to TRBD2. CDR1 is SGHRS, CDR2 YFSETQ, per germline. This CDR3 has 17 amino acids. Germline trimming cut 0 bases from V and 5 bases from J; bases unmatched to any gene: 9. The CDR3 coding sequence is TGCGCCAGCAGCTTGGATCTGACTAGCGGGCAAGGAGATACGCAGTATTTT. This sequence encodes CASSLDLTSGQGDTQYF.

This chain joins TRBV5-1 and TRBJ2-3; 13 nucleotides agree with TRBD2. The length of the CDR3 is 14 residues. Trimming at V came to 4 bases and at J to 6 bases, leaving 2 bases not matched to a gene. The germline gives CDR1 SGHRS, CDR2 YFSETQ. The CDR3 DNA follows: TGCGCCAGCAGCCCGGGACTAGCGGGGGATACGCAGTATTTT. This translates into CASSPGLAGDTQYF.

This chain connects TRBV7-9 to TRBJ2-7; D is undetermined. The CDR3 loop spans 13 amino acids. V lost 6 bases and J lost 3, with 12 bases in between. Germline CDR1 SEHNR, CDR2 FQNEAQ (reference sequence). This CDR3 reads CASSRGQNYEQYF. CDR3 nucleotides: TGTGCCAGCAGTAGAGGTCAAAACTACGAGCAGTACTTC.

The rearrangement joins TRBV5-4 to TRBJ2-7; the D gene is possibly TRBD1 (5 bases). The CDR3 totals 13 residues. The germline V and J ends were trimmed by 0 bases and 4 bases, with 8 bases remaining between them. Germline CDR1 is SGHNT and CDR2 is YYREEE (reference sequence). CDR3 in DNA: TGTGCCAGCAGCTTGGTTAAGGGGTACGAGCAGTACTTC. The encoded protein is CASSLVKGYEQYF.

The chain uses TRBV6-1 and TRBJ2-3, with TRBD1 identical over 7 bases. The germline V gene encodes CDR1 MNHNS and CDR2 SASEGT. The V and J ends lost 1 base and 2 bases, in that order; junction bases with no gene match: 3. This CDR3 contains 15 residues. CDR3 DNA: TGTGCCAGCAGTGAAGAACAGGGGTACACAGATACGCAGTATTTT. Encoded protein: CASSEEQGYTDTQYF.

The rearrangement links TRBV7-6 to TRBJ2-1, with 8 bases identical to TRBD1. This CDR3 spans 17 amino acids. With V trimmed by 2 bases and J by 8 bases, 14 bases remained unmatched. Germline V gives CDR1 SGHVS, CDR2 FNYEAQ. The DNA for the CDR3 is TGTGCCAGCAGCTTACTTCCCGGACAGGGTCGATCTTATGAGCAGTTCTTC. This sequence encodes CASSLLPGQGRSYEQFF.

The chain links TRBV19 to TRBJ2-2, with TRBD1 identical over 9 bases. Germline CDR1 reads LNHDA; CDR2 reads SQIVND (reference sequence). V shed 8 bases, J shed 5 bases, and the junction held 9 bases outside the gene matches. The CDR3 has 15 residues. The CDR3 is CASYPGQGVTGELFF. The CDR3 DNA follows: TGTGCCAGTTACCCGGGACAGGGTGTAACCGGGGAGCTGTTTTTT.

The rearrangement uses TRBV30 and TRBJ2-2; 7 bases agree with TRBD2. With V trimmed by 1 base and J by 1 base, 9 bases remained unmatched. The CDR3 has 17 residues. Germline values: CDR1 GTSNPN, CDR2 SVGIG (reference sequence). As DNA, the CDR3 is TGTGCCTGGAGTGGGTTCGGGGGGAGTCTGAACACCGGGGAGCTGTTTTTT. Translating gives CAWSGFGGSLNTGELFF.

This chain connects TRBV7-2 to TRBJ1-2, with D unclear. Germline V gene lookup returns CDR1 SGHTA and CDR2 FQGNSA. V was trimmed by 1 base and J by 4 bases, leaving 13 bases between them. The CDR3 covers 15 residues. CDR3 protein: CASSLGGPSGYGYTF. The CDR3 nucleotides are TGTGCCAGCAGCTTAGGAGGTCCATCGGGCTATGGCTACACCTTC.

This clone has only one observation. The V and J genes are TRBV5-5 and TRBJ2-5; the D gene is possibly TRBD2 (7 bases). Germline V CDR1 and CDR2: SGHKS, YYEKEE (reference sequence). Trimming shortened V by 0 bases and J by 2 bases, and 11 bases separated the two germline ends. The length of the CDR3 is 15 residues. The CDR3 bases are TGTGCCAGCAGCTTGGCCAGGGGACTACAAGAGACCCAGTACTTC. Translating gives CASSLARGLQETQYF.

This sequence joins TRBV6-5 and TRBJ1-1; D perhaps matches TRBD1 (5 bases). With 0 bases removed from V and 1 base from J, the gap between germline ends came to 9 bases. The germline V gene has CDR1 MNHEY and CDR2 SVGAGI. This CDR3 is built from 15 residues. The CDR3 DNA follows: TGTGCCAGCAGTTACTCGAACAGGAGGAACACTGAAGCTTTCTTT. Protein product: CASSYSNRRNTEAFF.